Following are 15 T cell receptor beta chains from one sample sequenced in a study of shared clonotypes between healthy human individuals (dated by TCRdb to between 2020 and 2021). Library prep was done by the immunoSEQ multiplex PCR assay. TCRdb limited this immuneACCESS table to in-frame rearrangements with V and J called. A share of clones is missing; checked studies link under half to unresolved V genes, and the rest is unexplained. The sample yields over a million clones; roughly 97% were counted once. The ten largest clones add up to roughly 1.2% of the sample. What was sequenced was naive CD4+ T cells sorted from blood. Sample cell subset or site, as interpreted from the label and publication: CD45RA+ positively selected. The origin of the receptors is a man aged 30-40 years in good health.

Worth noting for this clone: Other DNA sequences in this sample translate to the same CDR3. The rearrangement joins TRBV19 to TRBJ2-7; no clear D gene. V was trimmed by 1 base and J by 5 bases, leaving 9 bases between them. The CDR3 has 13 residues. Germline V CDR1 and CDR2: LNHDA, SQIVND (reference sequence). This chain's CDR3 is CASSIAGINEQYF. CDR3 bases: TGTGCCAGTAGTATAGCAGGAATCAACGAGCAGTACTTC.

The chain links TRBV7-9 to TRBJ2-1, with 7 bases lining up with TRBD2. With V trimmed by 2 bases and J by 10 bases, 8 bases remained unmatched. Germline lookup yields CDR1 SEHNR and CDR2 FQNEAQ (reference sequence). The CDR3 sequence is 14 residues long. The CDR3 here is CASSLSGERGEQFF. The CDR3 DNA sequence: TGTGCCAGCAGCTTATCCGGGGAGCGGGGCGAGCAGTTCTTC.

V is TRBV28 and J is TRBJ2-3; D is possibly TRBD2 (6 bases). The germline CDR1 and CDR2 sequences are MDHEN and SYDVKM. The CDR3 loop spans 13 amino acids. Trimming pared 3 bases from V and 7 bases from J, leaving 11 bases between. The chain's CDR3 is CASSFGSRYTQYF. CDR3 nucleotide sequence: TGTGCCAGCAGTTTCGGGAGTAGATATACGCAGTATTTT.

The rearrangement links TRBV19 to TRBJ1-1, with unresolved D. The length of the CDR3 is 13 residues. V was clipped by 5 bases and J by 5 bases, with 12 bases between them. Germline values: CDR1 LNHDA, CDR2 SQIVND (reference sequence). CDR3 in amino acids: CASSPLMGTEAFF. DNA for the CDR3: TGTGCCAGTAGTCCGCTGATGGGGACTGAAGCTTTCTTT.

The gene calls are TRBV28 and TRBJ2-3, with D hard to call. V lost 7 bases and J lost 2, with 7 bases in between. CDR3 size: 12 residues. Germline V gives CDR1 MDHEN, CDR2 SYDVKM. CDR3 DNA sequence: TGTGCCAGCAAAGTCCCCACAGATACGCAGTATTTT. Its translation is CASKVPTDTQYF.

The chain carries TRBV10-3 and TRBJ1-2, with 7 positions matching TRBD1. The CDR3 extends over 12 amino acids. The germline V gene encodes CDR1 ENHRY and CDR2 SYGVKD. V was clipped by 8 bases and J by 6 bases; unmatched bases: 6. CDR3 DNA sequence: TGTGCCATCCTGGGCGGACAGGATGGCTACACCTTC. Its translation: CAILGGQDGYTF.

V is TRBV28 and J is TRBJ2-5; a possible D gene is TRBD1 (5 bases). Germline V gene sequence: CDR1 MDHEN, CDR2 SYDVKM. V lost 6 bases and J 5 bases, leaving 16 bases between the germline ends. The length of the CDR3 is 14 residues. This chain's CDR3 is CASSWGTVEETQYF. DNA for the CDR3: TGTGCCAGCAGCTGGGGCACGGTGGAGGAGACCCAGTACTTC.

CDR3 loop: CASSRAPMNTEAFF. The DNA of the CDR3 is TGTGCCAGCAGCCGGGCCCCTATGAACACTGAAGCTTTCTTT. The chain joins TRBV7-9 to TRBJ1-1, with D unresolved. Germline V gives CDR1 SEHNR, CDR2 FQNEAQ (reference sequence). Between the trimmed V and J ends, which lost 5 bases and 0 bases, there was a span of 10 bases. The CDR3 contains 14 residues.

The chain combines TRBV28 with TRBJ1-2; maybe TRBD1 (5 bases). This CDR3 spans 13 amino acids. V was cut by 6 bases and J by 2 bases, with 10 bases left in between. CDR1 and CDR2 from the germline V gene are MDHEN and SYDVKM. The CDR3 DNA follows: TGTGCCAGCAGGCGGACACAAAACTATGGCTACACCTTC. This translates into CASRRTQNYGYTF.

The chain combines TRBV5-5 with TRBJ2-5; D possibly corresponds to TRBD2 (5 bases). The CDR3 is 17 amino acids. Germline CDR1 reads SGHKS; CDR2 reads YYEKEE (reference sequence). The ends were cut back, 4 bases at V and 5 bases at J, with 24 bases in the middle. The CDR3 DNA reads as TGTGCCAGCAGCGCGGTAGTGGGGTGGCTAGCCTTGGAGACCCAGTACTTC. This translates into CASSAVVGWLALETQYF.

On this clone itself: Other DNA sequences from this sample encode an identical CDR3 as well. The chain links TRBV5-1 to TRBJ1-1; D possibly corresponds to TRBD1 (5 bases). This CDR3 comprises 14 residues. Looked up from germline, CDR1 is SGHRS and CDR2 is YFSETQ. The V end was cut by 1 base, the J end by 2 bases, with 9 bases between. The CDR3 protein is CASSLLGVNTEAFF. The CDR3 DNA is TGCGCCAGCAGCTTGTTAGGGGTAAACACTGAAGCTTTCTTT.

Notes on this clone: Different DNA sequences within this sample yield the same CDR3. CDR3 DNA sequence: TGTGCCAGCTCGCCGAAACAGGGGAGCTCCTACGAGCAGTACTTC. It yields the protein CASSPKQGSSYEQYF. The J gene is TRBJ2-7, the V gene TRBV18; 7 bases are shared with TRBD1. CDR1 and CDR2 from the germline V gene are KGHSH and LQKENI. The CDR3 spans 15 residues. After removal of 6 bases from V and 0 bases from J, the junction contained 8 bases not matched to a gene. The full variable domain, rest sourced from reference TRBV18 and TRBJ2-7, is NAGVMQNPRHLVRRRGQEARLRCSPMKGHSHVYWYRQLPEEGLKFMVYLQKENIIDESGMPKERFSAEFPKEGPSILRIQQVVRGDSAAYFCASSPKQGSSYEQYFGPGTRLTVT.

The chain joins TRBV14 to TRBJ2-7, with a weak D call TRBD1 (5 bases). Looked up from germline, CDR1 is SGHDN and CDR2 is FVKESK. Trimming stripped 4 bases from V and 2 bases from J, with 6 bases between. CDR3 length: 12 amino acids. CDR3 in DNA: TGTGCCAGCAGCCCAGGGACCTACGAGCAGTACTTC. Its protein is CASSPGTYEQYF.

V gene TRBV4-1 combines with J gene TRBJ2-1; D is tentatively TRBD1 or TRBD2 (5 bases each). CDR1 MGHRA and CDR2 YSYEKL come from the germline V gene. The CDR3 extends over 15 amino acids. Trimming left V 1 base short and J 8 bases short, with 15 bases between. The CDR3 region is CASSQVAGWGDEQFF. CDR3 DNA: TGCGCCAGCAGCCAAGTGGCGGGCTGGGGCGATGAGCAGTTCTTC.

The chain employs TRBV19 and TRBJ2-1; tentatively, D is TRBD2 (5 bases). V dropped 4 bases and J dropped 6 bases, with 16 bases sitting between them. This CDR3 has 15 amino acids. In germline, CDR1 is LNHDA, CDR2 SQIVND (reference sequence). The CDR3 DNA reads TGTGCCAGTAGTACCGGCGGTAGCGCTATCAATGAGCAGTTCTTC. Amino acid sequence: CASSTGGSAINEQFF.